These 29 T cell receptor beta chains were all obtained from the same sample, sequenced in a study of beta chain features in type 1 diabetes. Expressed TCRB transcripts were sequenced because the entire RNA isolate underwent reverse transcription. The repertoire was sequenced with immunoSEQ multiplex PCR; TCRdb's copy has only in-frame clones and lacks some. The table lists 250,000 to 300,000 clones, around 7.8% of them singletons, with more than 0.8% in the top ten. Material: central memory CD4+ T cells from blood. These receptors were collected from a woman under 30 in good health.

The V gene is TRBV9, the J gene TRBJ2-1; D possibly corresponds to TRBD1 (6 bases). CDR3 length: 15 residues. The germline V gene has CDR1 SGDLS and CDR2 YYNGEE. V dropped 0 bases and J dropped 8 bases, with 15 bases sitting between them. Here the CDR3 DNA reads TGTGCCAGCAGCGTAGGGGGCAGGGGTATCGATGAGCAGTTCTTC. The encoded protein is CASSVGGRGIDEQFF.

This clone has only a few counts. The chain is built from TRBV28 and TRBJ1-1, with D hard to call. The CDR3 totals 13 residues. Trimming removed 3 bases at V and 7 bases at J, with 12 bases between. Per germline, CDR1 MDHEN and CDR2 SYDVKM. CDR3 nucleotides: TGTGCCAGCAGTTTTGCACACTTGATTGAAGCTTTCTTT. Protein product: CASSFAHLIEAFF.

This clone was detected only a few times. The chain is built from TRBV7-3 and TRBJ2-3, with D perhaps matching TRBD2 (6 bases). This CDR3 is built from 14 residues. Trimming stripped 2 bases from V and 0 bases from J, with 6 bases between. CDR1 SGHTA and CDR2 FQGTGA come from the germline V gene. The CDR3 loop reads CASSLGTSTDTQYF. The CDR3 DNA reads TGTGCCAGCAGCTTAGGGACTAGCACAGATACGCAGTATTTT.

In its sample, this clone was seen a few times. J is TRBJ1-6 and V is TRBV27; D not resolved. Germline V gives CDR1 MNHEY, CDR2 SMNVEV (reference sequence). The CDR3 extends over 20 amino acids. Trimming shortened V by 5 bases and J by 0 bases, and 23 bases separated the two germline ends. CDR3 residues: CASSLRSGLGLNSYNSPLHF. Written as DNA, the CDR3 is TGTGCCAGCAGTCTCCGGTCTGGGTTAGGTTTGAACTCCTATAATTCACCCCTCCACTTT.

In this sample, this clone turned up many times. This chain links TRBV14 with TRBJ2-1; D unclear. CDR3 length: 13 residues. Germline V lookup: CDR1 SGHDN, CDR2 FVKESK. Trimming took 4 bases from V and 1 from J, leaving 5 bases between them. CDR3 nucleotide sequence: TGTGCCAGCAGCCCGCTATCCTACAATGAGCAGTTCTTC. It is translated as CASSPLSYNEQFF.

This clone was picked up a small number of times. V is TRBV2 and J is TRBJ2-3; 9 bases agree with TRBD1. V trimming: 5 bases; J trimming: 3 bases; junction bases outside the gene matches: 3. The CDR3 is 14 residues long. Germline values: CDR1 SNHLY, CDR2 FYNNEI. The CDR3 is CASSRQGVTDTQYF. In nucleotides, the CDR3 is TGTGCCAGCAGTCGACAGGGGGTGACAGATACGCAGTATTTT.

This clone has a count of ten or more. The chain is built from TRBV4-3 and TRBJ2-1; 14 bases fit TRBD2. Germline V gene sequence: CDR1 LGHNA, CDR2 YSLEER. CDR3 length: 15 amino acids. V was clipped by 3 bases and J by 8 bases; unmatched bases: 3. The CDR3 DNA follows: TGCGCCAGCAGCCACGGACTAGCGGGAGGATATGAGCAGTTCTTC. This encodes CASSHGLAGGYEQFF.

The chain links TRBV5-6 to TRBJ1-3; D ambiguous. The CDR3 is made up of 15 amino acids. Germline CDR1 SGHDT, CDR2 YYEEEE. Trimming cost V 2 bases and J 2 bases, with 11 bases left between them. CDR3 sequence: CASSLPAGTGNTIYF. CDR3 bases: TGTGCCAGCAGCTTACCGGCCGGGACTGGAAACACCATATATTTT.

The J gene is TRBJ1-2, the V gene TRBV19; 7 bases map to TRBD1. Germline V gene data show CDR1 as LNHDA and CDR2 as SQIVND (reference sequence). The CDR3 length is 17 residues. V lost 6 bases, J lost 3 bases, and 16 bases stayed unmatched. CDR3 sequence reads: CASRKGQSFLKDYGYTF. The CDR3 coding sequence is TGTGCCAGTAGGAAGGGACAGTCTTTTCTCAAGGACTATGGCTACACCTTC.

The genes are TRBV4-1 and TRBJ1-3; D is undetermined. V was trimmed by 1 base and J by 0 bases, leaving 10 bases between them. The CDR3 runs 16 residues. From germline, CDR1 is MGHRA and CDR2 YSYEKL. The CDR3 here is CASSQAQKRSGNTIYF. The CDR3 region has the DNA TGCGCCAGCAGCCAAGCACAGAAGCGCTCTGGAAACACCATATATTTT.

This clone was seen many times. The genes are TRBV12-5 and TRBJ2-5, with 7 bases matching TRBD1. V gave up 2 bases and J gave up 4 bases; unmatched junction bases: 1. This CDR3 spans 13 amino acids. Germline V gives CDR1 LGHNT, CDR2 FRNRAP. The CDR3 loop is CASGLTGVETQYF. The CDR3 DNA sequence: TGTGCTAGTGGTTTGACAGGGGTAGAGACCCAGTACTTC.

In this sample, this clone turned up a few times. V usage is TRBV27 and J usage is TRBJ2-3; D may correspond to TRBD1 or TRBD2 (6 bases each). Germline loops: CDR1 MNHEY, CDR2 SMNVEV (reference sequence). V was clipped by 6 bases and J by 4 bases, with 20 bases between them. The CDR3 consists of 16 residues. CDR3 sequence: CASRGGVLRRADTQYF. Written as DNA, the CDR3 is TGTGCCAGCAGAGGGGGTGTTCTGAGGAGGGCAGATACGCAGTATTTT.

The sample holds a few counts of this clone. This chain connects TRBV7-2 to TRBJ2-1, with TRBD2 matching 7 bases. Trimming cost V 2 bases and J 4 bases; bases outside gene matches: 5. Per germline, CDR1 SGHTA and CDR2 FQGNSA. The CDR3 sequence is 15 residues long. For the CDR3, the DNA is TGTGCCAGCAGCTTAAGGCGGGAGCTATACAATGAGCAGTTCTTC. The encoded protein is CASSLRRELYNEQFF.

CDR3 amino acids: CASKRARQETQYF. The DNA of the CDR3 is TGTGCCAGCAAAAGGGCTCGCCAAGAGACCCAGTACTTC. The V gene is TRBV7-2, the J gene TRBJ2-5; D is unresolved. The CDR3 is 13 amino acids. Deletions cut 7 bases from V and 1 base from J, with 10 bases between. Germline values: CDR1 SGHTA, CDR2 FQGNSA.

This clone has at least ten counts. V is TRBV7-9 and J is TRBJ2-3; D remains unclear. The CDR3 runs to 14 residues. V shed 4 bases and J shed 6 bases, with 14 bases lying between them. CDR1 is SEHNR and CDR2 is FQNEAQ in the germline V gene (reference sequence). CDR3 amino acids: CASSYAGSWDTQYF. DNA of the CDR3: TGTGCCAGCAGCTACGCAGGATCTTGGGATACGCAGTATTTT. Combining the CDR3 with reference TRBV7-9 and TRBJ2-3 gives the whole variable domain DTGVSQNPRHKITKRGQNVTFRCDPISEHNRLYWYRQTLGQGPEFLTYFQNEAQLEKSRLLSDRFSAERPKGSFSTLEIQRTEQGDSAMYLCASSYAGSWDTQYFGPGTRLTVL.

The rearrangement joins TRBV4-3 to TRBJ1-4; D unclear. Germline values: CDR1 LGHNA, CDR2 YSLEER. Trimming pared 4 bases from V and 5 bases from J, leaving 14 bases between. The CDR3 consists of 15 residues. CDR3 protein: CASSPNTWGNEKLFF. CDR3 DNA sequence: TGCGCCAGCAGCCCGAACACATGGGGAAATGAAAAACTGTTTTTT.

This clone has at least ten counts. The rearrangement links TRBV5-1 to TRBJ2-5; TRBD1 matches at 9 bases. This CDR3 is built from 14 residues. The V and J ends lost 3 bases and 4 bases, in that order; junction bases with no gene match: 4. CDR1 and CDR2 (germline): SGHRS, YFSETQ. CDR3 bases: TGCGCCAGCAGCTCAGGACAGGGGCGAGAGACCCAGTACTTC. Protein: CASSSGQGRETQYF.

This clone has more than one count but fewer than ten. The gene calls are TRBV28 and TRBJ2-3; no definite D call. Germline loops: CDR1 MDHEN, CDR2 SYDVKM. V was cut by 6 bases and J by 2 bases, with 15 bases left in between. The CDR3 is made up of 15 amino acids. CDR3 DNA sequence: TGTGCCAGCAGCGGGTCTCACGTCCCCACAGATACGCAGTATTTT. This encodes CASSGSHVPTDTQYF.

This clone has a single count. The V and J genes are TRBV11-1 and TRBJ1-5, with 8 bases aligning to TRBD1. The germline CDR1 and CDR2 sequences are SGHAT and FQDESV (reference sequence). V was clipped by 2 bases and J by 16 bases; unmatched bases: 7. The CDR3 is 12 residues long. CDR3: CASSLPGGPQHF. DNA for the CDR3: TGTGCCAGCAGCTTACCAGGGGGCCCGCAACATTTT.

In its sample, this clone was seen a few times. V is TRBV7-9 and J is TRBJ2-6; D is unclear. V was cut by 2 bases and J by 1 base, with 3 bases left in between. CDR3 length: 14 amino acids. The germline gives CDR1 SEHNR, CDR2 FQNEAQ (reference sequence). The chain's CDR3 is CASSLISGANVLTF. The CDR3 DNA follows: TGTGCCAGCAGCTTAATTTCTGGGGCCAACGTCCTGACTTTC. The complete variable domain, with remaining parts taken from reference TRBV7-9 and TRBJ2-6, reads DTGVSQNPRHKITKRGQNVTFRCDPISEHNRLYWYRQTLGQGPEFLTYFQNEAQLEKSRLLSDRFSAERPKGSFSTLEIQRTEQGDSAMYLCASSLISGANVLTFGAGSRLTVL.

Remarks on this clone: Additional DNA sequences in this sample encode the identical CDR3. The chain couples TRBV29-1 to TRBJ2-3; 13 bases match TRBD2. Germline trimming cut 3 bases from V and 4 bases from J; bases unmatched to any gene: 4. This CDR3 has 15 amino acids. Per germline, CDR1 SQVTM and CDR2 ANQGSEA. CDR3: CSVDGLAGVPDTQYF. The CDR3 region has the DNA TGCAGCGTTGACGGACTAGCGGGAGTCCCAGATACGCAGTATTTT.

This clone was counted many times. CDR3 sequence reads: CATSRDPRGLNNEQFF. The CDR3 DNA follows: TGTGCCACCAGCAGAGATCCCAGGGGGTTGAACAATGAGCAGTTCTTC. This chain links TRBV15 with TRBJ2-1; 7 positions agree with TRBD1. The germline gives CDR1 LNHNV, CDR2 YYDKDF (reference sequence). V lost 0 bases to trimming and J lost 5 bases; unmatched junction nucleotides: 7. This CDR3 is 16 amino acids long.

The CDR3 sequence: CASSPYNQPQHF. CDR3 DNA: TGTGCCAGTAGTCCATACAATCAGCCCCAGCATTTT. The rearrangement links TRBV19 to TRBJ1-5, with D unresolved. The V and J ends lost 5 bases and 3 bases respectively, with 5 bases between them. The CDR3 length is 12 residues. Germline V lookup: CDR1 LNHDA, CDR2 SQIVND (reference sequence).

This clone has a handful of counts. The chain combines TRBV7-9 with TRBJ1-5; 9 nucleotides align to TRBD1. Trimming at V came to 1 base and at J to 6 bases, leaving 4 bases not matched to a gene. Germline V gene data show CDR1 as SEHNR and CDR2 as FQNEAQ (reference sequence). This CDR3 is 15 amino acids long. CDR3 sequence (DNA): TGTGCCAGCAGCTTAGGTACAGGGGGCACTCAGCCCCAGCATTTT. Its translation: CASSLGTGGTQPQHF.

As regards this clone: The junction does not match germline at one end; this may be a read error. V is TRBV9 and J is TRBJ2-3; no clear D gene. Germline V lookup: CDR1 SGDLS, CDR2 YYNGEE. This CDR3 is built from 15 residues. The CDR3 is CASNVDPLGPDTQYF. The CDR3 DNA follows: TGTGCCAGCAACGTAGACCCCCTAGGTCCGGATACGCAGTATTTT.

This clone has a handful of counts. The V call is TRBV7-2, the J call TRBJ1-4; D possibly corresponds to TRBD1 (6 bases). The CDR3 is 14 amino acids. Trimming took 5 bases from V and 5 from J, leaving 12 bases between them. Germline V gene sequence: CDR1 SGHTA, CDR2 FQGNSA. The DNA of the CDR3 is TGTGCCAGCAGCGTCGACAGGATGAATGAAAAACTGTTTTTT. It encodes CASSVDRMNEKLFF.

The chain uses TRBV5-1 and TRBJ2-3, with 10 nucleotides matching TRBD2. V shed 3 bases and J 4 bases; nucleotides not matched to a gene: 8. This CDR3 is 16 amino acids long. Germline V gene sequence: CDR1 SGHRS, CDR2 YFSETQ. The DNA for the CDR3 is TGCGCCAGCAGCTGGGGGACTAGCGCCGAGGCAGATACGCAGTATTTT. It is translated as CASSWGTSAEADTQYF.

This chain joins TRBV6-6 and TRBJ1-5; D gene ambiguous. CDR1 and CDR2 (germline): MNHNY, SVGAGI (reference sequence). The CDR3 runs 15 residues. With 4 bases removed from V and 4 bases from J, the gap between germline ends came to 14 bases. CDR3 sequence reads: CASSLRAASNQPQHF. The CDR3 nucleotides read TGTGCCAGCAGTTTAAGGGCAGCCTCTAATCAGCCCCAGCATTTT.

The table lists this clone with a few counts. The chain recombines TRBV29-1 with TRBJ2-3; no reliable D call. The CDR3 is 15 residues long. Germline values: CDR1 SQVTM, CDR2 ANQGSEA. V shed 3 bases and J shed 3 bases, with 16 bases lying between them. CDR3 DNA: TGCAGCGTTGACTTTCCTCATCGCACAACAGATACGCAGTATTTT. Residues: CSVDFPHRTTDTQYF.